The clone carrying this T cell receptor beta chain showed up many times. The antigen is not known. TCRdb analysed the reads with MiXCR anew, one entry per CDR3 protein. The table includes nearly 70,000 distinct CDR3 sequences, 20% to 25% detected once. This sample stems from a study of T cell repertoires in cytomegalovirus infection. Study details: Public TCR beta signatures were indicative of both CMV infection and a matching HLA type. Study results and limitations: Clonotypes of TCR beta that were HLA-C-restricted and CMV-specific dominated the ex vivo response. Totalled public TCR beta family frequency picked out people who carried CMV plus the relevant HLA.

Germline V CDR1 and CDR2: SGHTA, FQGNSA. V gave up 2 bases and J gave up 2 bases, with 12 bases separating them. The CDR3 consists of 16 residues. This chain uses TRBV7-2 with TRBJ1-4; D gene ambiguous. The TCR sequence derives from a human donor in good health (CMV status not recorded). Some clones in this sample may be carry-over from other donors' samples. Sample: PBMCs, sequenced either directly or after in vitro stimulation (not recorded which). CDR3 nucleotide sequence: TGTGCCAGCAGCTTAACCGGACGGTTGACTAATGAAAAACTGTTTTTT. This translates into CASSLTGRLTNEKLFF.